These 10 T cell receptor beta chains share one sample of origin, sequenced in a study of blood T cell repertoires in COVID-19. Clones were read by immunoSEQ multiplex PCR, and TCRdb kept only the in-frame ones, dropping some. Of roughly 160,000 clones in the sample, more than 65% were seen once. The specimen sequenced was peripheral blood. All receptors derive from a woman aged 60-70 years with COVID-19, enrolled during active disease.

This chain connects TRBV28 to TRBJ1-5, with D unclear. Germline V gene sequence: CDR1 MDHEN, CDR2 SYDVKM. The germline V and J ends were trimmed by 8 bases and 1 base, with 9 bases remaining between them. This CDR3 comprises 13 residues. For the CDR3, the DNA is TGTGCCAGCTTTGGAGGGAGCAATCAGCCCCAGCATTTT. It specifies CASFGGSNQPQHF.

The chain employs TRBV7-2 and TRBJ2-5; D is unresolved. Germline values: CDR1 SGHTA, CDR2 FQGNSA. CDR3 length equals 14 residues. Trimming took 5 bases from V and 1 from J, leaving 11 bases between them. The CDR3 here is CASSQTTFQETQYF. CDR3 bases: TGTGCCAGCAGCCAAACTACCTTCCAAGAGACCCAGTACTTC.

The CDR3 coding sequence is TGTGCCAGCAGCTTAGGGAGAGGGGCCAACGTCCTGACTTTC. Translation gives CASSLGRGANVLTF. The chain has TRBV7-9 and TRBJ2-6; D is unclear. The CDR3 has 14 residues. Germline V gene data show CDR1 as SEHNR and CDR2 as FQNEAQ (reference sequence). The ends were cut back, 1 base at V and 4 bases at J, with 5 bases in the middle.

The chain is built from TRBV27 and TRBJ1-2; 7 bases fit TRBD1. J was trimmed by 4 bases and V by 4 bases; bases with no gene match: 3. Germline loops: CDR1 MNHEY, CDR2 SMNVEV (reference sequence). The CDR3 loop spans 13 amino acids. The chain's CDR3 is CASSYRGSYGYTF. The CDR3, as DNA: TGTGCCAGCAGTTACAGGGGTTCCTATGGCTACACCTTC.

This chain uses TRBV9 with TRBJ2-7, with a tentative D call TRBD1 (6 bases). Germline-derived CDR1 and CDR2 are SGDLS and YYNGEE. CDR3 length: 16 amino acids. V was shortened by 0 bases and J by 0 bases, with 13 bases between the two germline ends. Here the CDR3 DNA reads TGTGCCAGCAGCGTAGCTATCACAGGGCCCTCCTACGAGCAGTACTTC. As protein: CASSVAITGPSYEQYF.

The V call is TRBV7-3, the J call TRBJ2-2; 8 nucleotides line up with TRBD1. Per germline, CDR1 SGHTA and CDR2 FQGTGA. The trim removed 4 bases at V and 4 bases at J, leaving 5 bases unmatched. The CDR3 consists of 15 residues. The CDR3 sequence is CASSSQGAGTGELFF. CDR3 in DNA: TGTGCCAGCAGCTCGCAGGGGGCAGGCACCGGGGAGCTGTTTTTT.

This clone appeared a single time. This chain connects TRBV21-1 to TRBJ2-7; the table assigns TRBD1, which was not confirmed against the DNA. TRBV21-1 is flagged as a pseudogene. The length of the CDR3 is 14 residues. In nucleotides, the CDR3 is TGTGCCAGCAGCAAAAGGGACAGGGGGCACGAGCAGTACTTC. This sequence encodes CASSKRDRGHEQYF.

The genes are TRBV24-1 and TRBJ1-1, with 8 positions matching TRBD1. The J segment lost 0 bases and the V segment lost 7 bases, leaving 6 bases of the junction unmatched. This CDR3 spans 15 amino acids. Looked up from germline, CDR1 is KGHDR and CDR2 is SFDVKD. This CDR3 reads CATRGQGALNTEAFF. The CDR3 nucleotides are TGTGCCACCAGGGGTCAGGGGGCCCTGAACACTGAAGCTTTCTTT.

The CDR3 spells CASSPGTDSGNTIYF. CDR3 nucleotide sequence: TGCGCCAGCAGCCCCGGGACAGACTCTGGAAACACCATATATTTT. J is TRBJ1-3 and V is TRBV5-1; TRBD1 matches at 7 bases. This CDR3 has 15 amino acids. Germline trimming cut 4 bases from V and 0 bases from J; bases unmatched to any gene: 4. CDR1 is SGHRS, CDR2 YFSETQ, per germline.

CDR3 residues: CASSQTGLPYYEQYF. CDR3 sequence (DNA): TGTGCCAGCAGCCAAACAGGTCTCCCCTATTACGAGCAGTACTTC. This chain links TRBV3-1 (or the pseudogene TRBV3-2) with TRBJ2-7; D perhaps matches TRBD1 (5 bases). V was clipped by 2 bases and J by 4 bases, with 15 bases between them. From germline, CDR1 is LGHDT and CDR2 YNNKEL (reference sequence). CDR3 length: 15 residues.